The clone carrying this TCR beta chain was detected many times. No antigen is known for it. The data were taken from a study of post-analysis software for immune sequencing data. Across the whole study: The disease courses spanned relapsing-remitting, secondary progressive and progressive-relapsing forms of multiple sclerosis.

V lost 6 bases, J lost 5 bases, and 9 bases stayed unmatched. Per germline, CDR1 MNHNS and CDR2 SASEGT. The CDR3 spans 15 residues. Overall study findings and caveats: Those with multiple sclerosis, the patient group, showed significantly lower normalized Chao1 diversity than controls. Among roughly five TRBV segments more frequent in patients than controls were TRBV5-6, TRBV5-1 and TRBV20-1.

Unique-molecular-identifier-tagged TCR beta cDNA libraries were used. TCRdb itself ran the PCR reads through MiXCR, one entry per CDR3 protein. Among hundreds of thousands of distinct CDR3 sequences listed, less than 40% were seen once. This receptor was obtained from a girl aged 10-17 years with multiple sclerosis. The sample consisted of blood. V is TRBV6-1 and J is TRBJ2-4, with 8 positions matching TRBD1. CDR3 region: CASSPYPGQENIQYF. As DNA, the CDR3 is TGTGCCAGCAGCCCTTACCCGGGACAGGAAAACATTCAGTACTTC.